This record covers a single T cell receptor (beta chain). What antigen it recognizes has not been identified. The data were taken from a study of T cells expressing NK-cell markers (dated by TCRdb to about 2020). Study-wide context: TCR beta-chain repertoires were profiled in sorted CD3+CD56+NKG2C+, CD3+CD56+NKG2C- and CD3+CD56-NKG2C+ T-cell subsets from several donors. Sequencing of the libraries produced 2 x 150 bp reads on Illumina HiSeq 2000/2500, MiSeq or NextSeq. Seven of the eight sequenced donors were HCMV-seropositive and one was HCMV-seronegative. Randomly selected healthy volunteers, three men and five women, were used as the eight sequenced donors.

A commercial ELISA kit detecting HCMV-specific IgG in serum was used to determine HCMV serostatus. Ficoll density gradient centrifugation was used to isolate peripheral blood mononuclear cells from blood. The sequencing machine was an Illumina HiSeq 2000. 5'RACE template switching, by which a universal primer site and unique molecular identifiers were added, was used to make TCR beta cDNA libraries. cDNA synthesis was primed from the TCR beta constant segment, followed by two successive PCR amplification steps. As for the authors' bioinformatics: Reads were demultiplexed and grouped by UMI with MIGEC, and clonotypes were assembled and quantified with MiTCR. To exclude erroneous sequences, only TCR cDNA sequences supported by at least two reads were retained. The tcR package was used for downstream repertoire analysis, with clonotypes matched between fractions based on CDR3 nucleotide sequence plus V segment. Antigen specificity was annotated against VDJdb with VDJmatch, allowing one amino acid substitution in CDR3. Each entry corresponds to one CDR3 protein sequence from reads that TCRdb reprocessed, and DNA is not given. It is TCRdb's table, rather than the study itself, that gives the V and J calls and clone size. The sample's own table lists about 150,000 distinct CDR3 sequences. The ten largest clonotypes hold around 21% of the sample.

The paper as a whole reports these results and caveats: It remained unclear whether the expanded NKG2C-expressing T cell clones were specific for HCMV antigens. Those dominant clonotypes were again the most abundant among CD3+CD56-NKG2C+ cells in a few donors, at about 25-60.1%. For about 6 donors, the dominant CD3+CD56+NKG2C+ clonotypes were among the top 10 CD8+ clonotypes and accounted for about 1.0-7.5% of CD8+ T cells.

This clonotype was sampled from a man aged 18-69 years in good health. The specimen was blood T cells: a sorted CD56 or NKG2C T cell subset, CD4+ or CD8+ T cells, or bulk PBMC T cells (not recorded which).

For the CDR3, the sequence is CASSLVGAGITGELFF. The sequence joins TRBV7-9 to TRBJ2-2; TCRdb's assignment of TRBD1 cannot be checked, as there is no DNA. The germline V gene (reference sequence) specifies SEHNR as CDR1 and FQNEAQ as CDR2. The CDR3, cysteine through phenylalanine, is 16 amino acids long. No DNA is recorded.